This entry concerns a single TCR beta chain. The antigen is not known. The sample belongs to a study of OX40 agonist ivuxolimab in advanced cancers. About the research overall: Three individuals attained partial responses, comprising one hepatocellular carcinoma case and two cutaneous melanoma cases.

Study results and limitations: At doses 0.1 to 3.0 mg/kg, CD4+ and CD8+ clones expanded. Relative to CD4+, CD8+ T cells held more expanded clones on average.

Trimming took 0 bases from V and 1 from J, leaving 6 bases between them. The germline CDR1 and CDR2 sequences are SGHDN and FVKESK. The CDR3 length is 14 residues. Sequenced by immunoSEQ multiplex PCR; TCRdb stores in-frame clones only, minus some. The profile shows about 52,000 clones, approximately 83% of them singletons. The V and J genes are TRBV14 and TRBJ2-5; no reliable D call. This specimen consisted of CD4+ or CD8+ T cells sorted from blood, obtained in a trial of the OX40 agonist ivuxolimab. This sequence originates from an adult with an advanced solid tumor such as melanoma, head and neck, liver or kidney cancer. DNA of the CDR3: TGTGCCAGCAGCCAAGACCGGGTCCAAGAGACCCAGTACTTC. It yields the protein CASSQDRVQETQYF.